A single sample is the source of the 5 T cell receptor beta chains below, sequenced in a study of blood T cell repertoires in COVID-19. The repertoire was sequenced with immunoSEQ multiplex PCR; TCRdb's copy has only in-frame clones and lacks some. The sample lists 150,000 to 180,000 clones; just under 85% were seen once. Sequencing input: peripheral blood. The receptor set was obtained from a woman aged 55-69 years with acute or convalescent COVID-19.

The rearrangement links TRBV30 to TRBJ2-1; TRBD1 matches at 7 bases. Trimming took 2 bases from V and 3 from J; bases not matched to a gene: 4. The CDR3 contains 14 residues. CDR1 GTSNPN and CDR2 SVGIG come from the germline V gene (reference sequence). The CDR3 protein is CAWSRDRGYNEQFF. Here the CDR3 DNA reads TGTGCCTGGAGTCGGGACAGAGGCTACAATGAGCAGTTCTTC.

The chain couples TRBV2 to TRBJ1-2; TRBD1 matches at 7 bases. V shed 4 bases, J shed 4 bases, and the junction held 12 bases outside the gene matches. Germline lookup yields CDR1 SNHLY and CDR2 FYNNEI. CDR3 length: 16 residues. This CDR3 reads CASSGGLGQARYGYTF. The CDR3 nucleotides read TGTGCCAGCAGTGGGGGACTCGGACAGGCCCGCTATGGCTACACCTTC.

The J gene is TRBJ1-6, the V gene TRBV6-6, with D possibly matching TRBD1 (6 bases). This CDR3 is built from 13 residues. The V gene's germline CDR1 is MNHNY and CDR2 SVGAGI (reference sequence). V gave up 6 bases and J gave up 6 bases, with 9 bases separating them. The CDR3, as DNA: TGTGCCAGCAGCCGGACAGTTAATTCACCCCTCCACTTT. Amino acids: CASSRTVNSPLHF.

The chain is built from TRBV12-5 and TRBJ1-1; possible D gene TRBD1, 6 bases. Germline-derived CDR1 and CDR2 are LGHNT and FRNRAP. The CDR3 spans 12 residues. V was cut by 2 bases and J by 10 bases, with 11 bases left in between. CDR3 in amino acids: CASGLWQGTAFF. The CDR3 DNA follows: TGTGCTAGTGGTTTGTGGCAGGGGACAGCTTTCTTT.

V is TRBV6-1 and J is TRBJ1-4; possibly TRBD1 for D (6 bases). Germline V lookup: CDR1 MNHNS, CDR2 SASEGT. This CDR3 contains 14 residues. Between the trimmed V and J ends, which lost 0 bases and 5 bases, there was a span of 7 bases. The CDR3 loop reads CASSEAQGNEKLFF. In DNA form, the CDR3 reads TGTGCCAGCAGTGAAGCGCAGGGGAATGAAAAACTGTTTTTT.